This is a list of T cell receptor beta chains from one sample in a study of regulatory T cells in long-lasting Graves disease. TCRdb fed the multiplex PCR reads into MiXCR, producing one record per CDR3 protein. This table holds around 480,000 distinct CDR3 sequences, about 16% found once. These data also featured in a second study, about T cells in Graves' hyperthyroidism and ophthalmopathy.

The sample was peripheral blood mononuclear cells (PBMCs), taken at new diagnosis, from a patient treated with antithyroid drugs. The receptors here all came from a woman aged 40-60 years with Graves disease. Both conserved end residues are part of each CDR3. D genes are given only for firm matches. Clone size appears in some rows only: once, few, many, or a class for an expanded clone.

>TRBV4-1|few|TRBJ2-7|TRBD1
CASSHSGTGGRGSYEQYF
TGTGCCAGCAGCCACTCCGGGACAGGGGGTCGCGGCTCCTACGAGCAGTACTTC
>TRBV19|NA|TRBJ2-5|TRBD2
CASSIASGGAASETQYF
TGTGCCAGTAGTATAGCTAGCGGGGGGGCCGCTTCGGAGACCCAGTACTTC
>TRBV7-2|many|TRBJ2-5|NA
CASSLALGRKTETQYF
TGTGCCAGCAGCTTAGCGCTGGGGAGAAAGACAGAGACCCAGTACTTC
>TRBV18|many|TRBJ1-1|NA
CASSPAGATEAFF
TGTGCCAGCTCACCTGCAGGGGCCACTGAAGCTTTCTTT
>TRBV12-3/TRBV12-4|many|TRBJ1-2|NA
CASSLPDNYGYTF
TGTGCCAGCAGTTTGCCAGACAACTATGGCTACACCTTC
>TRBV19|few|TRBJ2-1|TRBD2
CASHTGLAFPHEQFF
TGTGCCAGCCATACGGGACTAGCCTTTCCCCATGAGCAGTTCTTC
>TRBV6-2/TRBV6-3|NA|TRBJ1-1|NA
CATGKLLGSHTEAFF
TGTGCCACCGGGAAACTCCTCGGTTCGCACACTGAAGCTTTCTTT
>TRBV5-1|few|TRBJ2-5|NA
CASSLSGGSGQETQYF
TGCGCCAGCAGCTTGAGTGGGGGCTCCGGCCAAGAGACCCAGTACTTC
>TRBV19|many|TRBJ1-1|TRBD1
CASSIGQGGTEAFF
TGTGCCAGCAGCATAGGACAGGGTGGCACTGAAGCTTTCTTT
>TRBV2|many|TRBJ2-1|TRBD2
CASSTGGALILNEQFF
TGTGCCAGCAGTACCGGGGGGGCCCTAATTTTAAATGAGCAGTTCTTC
>TRBV5-4|few|TRBJ1-2|TRBD1
CASRTTGEHGYTF
TGTGCCAGCAGAACCACAGGGGAGCATGGCTACACCTTC
>TRBV19|NA|TRBJ2-1|NA
CASQGSRLLSYNEQFF
TGTGCCAGTCAAGGGAGCCGCCTCCTCTCCTACAATGAGCAGTTCTTC
>TRBV3-1|few|TRBJ1-1|NA
CASSQVWGAGWGAEAFF
TGTGCCAGCAGCCAAGTATGGGGCGCAGGATGGGGGGCTGAAGCTTTCTTT
>TRBV4-1|few|TRBJ1-1|NA
CASSQLPPALSTEAFF
TGCGCCAGCAGCCAACTACCTCCGGCTTTGAGCACTGAAGCTTTCTTT
>TRBV10-3|NA|TRBJ2-1|NA
CAISESGRSYNEQFF
TGTGCCATCAGTGAGTCTGGCAGATCCTACAATGAGCAGTTCTTC
>TRBV5-6|NA|TRBJ1-1|NA
CASSLSFMNTEAFF
TGTGCCAGCAGCTTGAGTTTCATGAACACTGAAGCTTTCTTT
>TRBV5-1|NA|TRBJ2-5|TRBD1
CASSTSGTGVFETQYF
TGCGCCAGCAGCACTTCCGGGACAGGGGTTTTTGAGACCCAGTACTTC
>TRBV5-1|many|TRBJ1-6|NA
CASSLNPGNSPLHF
TGCGCCAGCAGCTTGAACCCGGGGAATTCACCCCTCCACTTT
>TRBV28|many|TRBJ1-2|NA
CASSTQGLTGYTF
TGTGCCAGCAGTACTCAGGGGTTGACGGGCTACACCTTC
>TRBV4-1|NA|TRBJ2-4|NA
CASSQAGPGRLAF
TGCGCCAGCAGCCAAGCCGGCCCGGGGAGGTTGGCCTTC
>TRBV7-2|few|TRBJ2-5|TRBD2
CASSLSSGGAGGTQYF
TGTGCCAGCAGCTTATCTAGCGGGGGGGCAGGGGGGACCCAGTACTTC
>TRBV11-2|NA|TRBJ2-3|NA
CASSGGRGATDTQYF
TGTGCCAGCAGCGGGGGTAGGGGGGCAACAGATACGCAGTATTTT
>TRBV15|many|TRBJ1-2|TRBD1
CATSRDATGAYGYTF
TGTGCCACCAGCAGAGATGCGACAGGGGCCTATGGCTACACCTTC
>TRBV27|many|TRBJ2-1|NA
CASSFGFGRYNEQFF
TGTGCCAGCAGTTTTGGCTTCGGGCGATACAATGAGCAGTTCTTC
>TRBV7-9|NA|TRBJ2-7|TRBD1
CASDLGTGQGSYEQYF
TGTGCCAGCGATCTCGGAACGGGACAGGGCTCCTACGAGCAGTACTTC
>TRBV25-1|few|TRBJ1-2|NA
CASSEYLGSGYGYTF
TGTGCCAGCAGTGAATATCTGGGGTCTGGCTATGGCTACACCTTC
>TRBV18|NA|TRBJ1-1|TRBD1
CASSRQGWTEAFF
TGTGCCAGCTCGCGACAGGGGTGGACTGAAGCTTTCTTT
>TRBV6-5|many|TRBJ1-1|NA
CASSYLKQVKTEAFF
TGTGCCAGCAGTTATTTAAAACAGGTAAAAACTGAAGCTTTCTTT
>TRBV7-8|once|TRBJ1-1|TRBD1
CAGSWEDRGSEAFF
TGTGCCGGCAGCTGGGAGGACAGGGGGTCTGAAGCTTTCTTT
>TRBV7-2|few|TRBJ1-2|NA
CASTGGKGLAYGYTF
TGTGCCAGCACCGGGGGTAAGGGGCTCGCCTATGGCTACACCTTC
>TRBV2|few|TRBJ2-5|NA
CASGRGAEETQYF
TGTGCCAGCGGTAGGGGGGCGGAAGAGACCCAGTACTTC
>TRBV3-1|few|TRBJ1-1|NA
CASSSGVLTEAFF
TGTGCCAGCAGCTCCGGGGTTCTCACTGAAGCTTTCTTT
>TRBV6-2/TRBV6-3|few|TRBJ1-5|NA
CASSYQYGGSYSNQPQHF
TGTGCCAGCAGTTACCAGTATGGGGGCTCTTATAGCAATCAGCCCCAGCATTTT
>TRBV20-1|NA|TRBJ1-2|NA
CSAGGPYYGYTF
TGCAGTGCGGGGGGGCCTTACTATGGCTACACCTTC
>TRBV4-2|many|TRBJ2-3|NA
CASSQDGGGGRNTQYF
TGTGCCAGCAGCCAAGATGGAGGGGGCGGAAGGAATACGCAGTATTTT
>TRBV19|NA|TRBJ2-7|TRBD1
CASSASGTGVYEQYF
TGTGCCAGTAGTGCTTCCGGGACAGGAGTTTACGAGCAGTACTTC
>TRBV28|NA|TRBJ1-4|NA
CASRRGNEKLFF
TGTGCCAGCAGGCGAGGTAATGAAAAACTGTTTTTT
>TRBV2|NA|TRBJ1-5|NA
CASRIRALQPQHF
TGTGCCAGCAGGATCCGGGCCCTGCAGCCCCAGCATTTT
>TRBV28|many|TRBJ2-7|NA
CASSPLASSYEQYF
TGTGCCAGCAGTCCTTTGGCCAGCTCCTACGAGCAGTACTTC
>TRBV6-5|NA|TRBJ2-3|TRBD2
CASSYSTSGGRDTQYF
TGTGCCAGCAGTTACTCGACTAGCGGGGGTCGAGATACGCAGTATTTT
>TRBV11-3|many|TRBJ2-3|NA
CASSLQGWTDTQYF
TGTGCCAGCAGCTTACAGGGATGGACAGATACGCAGTATTTT
>TRBV7-6|many|TRBJ2-3|NA
CASSLVGGSADTQYF
TGTGCCAGCAGCTTAGTCGGGGGCTCCGCAGATACGCAGTATTTT
>TRBV29-1|many|TRBJ2-3|NA
CSVGTTSTDTQYF
TGCAGCGTTGGGACTACCAGCACAGATACGCAGTATTTT
>TRBV12-3/TRBV12-4|many|TRBJ2-2|NA
CASSSLGATGELFF
TGTGCCAGCAGTTCTCTTGGCGCCACCGGGGAGCTGTTTTTT
>TRBV13|NA|TRBJ1-1|TRBD1
CASSRGDRWATEAFF
TGTGCCAGCAGCAGAGGGGACAGGTGGGCCACTGAAGCTTTCTTT
>TRBV5-6|NA|TRBJ2-1|NA
CASSSPGVADNEQFF
TGTGCCAGCAGCTCCCCCGGGGTAGCGGACAATGAGCAGTTCTTC
>TRBV2|many|TRBJ2-3|NA
CATRVGGSTDTQYF
TGTGCCACCAGGGTGGGCGGATCCACAGATACGCAGTATTTT
>TRBV6-2/TRBV6-3|few|TRBJ2-2|TRBD1
CASRGTGADTGELFF
TGTGCCAGCAGAGGTACAGGGGCCGACACCGGGGAGCTGTTTTTT
>TRBV3-1|NA|TRBJ2-2|NA
CASSQDMLVRVPGELFF
TGTGCCAGCAGCCAAGATATGTTAGTGAGGGTCCCCGGGGAGCTGTTTTTT
>TRBV20-1|NA|TRBJ2-3|NA
CSARHQGDTQYF
TGCAGTGCTAGACATCAGGGAGATACGCAGTATTTT
>TRBV28|many|TRBJ2-4|TRBD1
CASSPTPGQGNIQYF
TGTGCCAGCAGTCCTACTCCCGGACAGGGAAACATTCAGTACTTC
>TRBV5-1|many|TRBJ1-2|TRBD1
CASSLAGGSYGYTF
TGCGCCAGCAGCTTGGCAGGGGGCAGCTATGGCTACACCTTC
>TRBV6-1|NA|TRBJ1-2|NA
CASSPPSGVGYTF
TGTGCCAGCAGCCCTCCGTCCGGGGTCGGCTACACCTTC
>TRBV19|NA|TRBJ1-2|NA
CASKTEDNYGYTF
TGTGCCAGTAAGACGGAGGATAACTATGGCTACACCTTC